These 8 T cell receptor beta chains came from one sample sequenced in a study of T cells in Graves' hyperthyroidism and ophthalmopathy. The source material, RNA transcripts, was used to amplify TCR beta CDR3 regions. TCR CDR3 underwent first-round RT-PCR with the HTBI primer set. TCRdb re-called the multiplex PCR reads with MiXCR, one entry per CDR3 protein. The sample has hundreds of thousands of distinct CDR3 sequences, around 19% seen once. Sequencing was performed on blood. The receptor source for this set is a man aged 50-60 years with Graves' ophthalmopathy.

This clonotype has more than one count but fewer than ten. This chain uses TRBV19 with TRBJ2-1; 12 bases agree with TRBD2. CDR3 length: 14 residues. Unmatched junction bases numbered 6, after V lost 7 bases and J lost 8 bases. Germline V gene lookup returns CDR1 LNHDA and CDR2 SQIVND (reference sequence). CDR3 sequence: CASKRTSGTDEQFF. CDR3 DNA sequence: TGTGCCAGTAAGAGGACTAGCGGGACCGATGAGCAGTTCTTC.

V gene TRBV5-6 combines with J gene TRBJ1-1; D is possibly TRBD1 (6 bases). CDR3 length equals 13 residues. The germline CDR1 and CDR2 sequences are SGHDT and YYEEEE. V lost 6 bases to trimming and J lost 4 bases, with 13 bases between them. The CDR3 spells CASIPRGFTEAFF. CDR3 bases: TGTGCCAGCATCCCGAGGGGGTTCACTGAAGCTTTCTTT.

This clonotype came up many times. The chain recombines TRBV5-1 with TRBJ1-1, with TRBD1 matching 9 bases. Trimming cost V 4 bases and J 4 bases; bases outside gene matches: 8. Germline CDR1 reads SGHRS; CDR2 reads YFSETQ. CDR3 length: 15 amino acids. CDR3 protein: CASSKIGQGSTEAFF. As DNA, the CDR3 is TGCGCCAGCAGCAAAATCGGACAGGGGTCCACTGAAGCTTTCTTT.

This chain connects TRBV5-1 to TRBJ1-5; D is unclear. V shed 3 bases and J shed 9 bases, with 7 bases lying between them. The CDR3 is made up of 11 amino acids. From germline, CDR1 is SGHRS and CDR2 YFSETQ. The CDR3 protein is CASSSVRPQHF. The DNA of the CDR3 is TGCGCCAGCAGCTCCGTTAGGCCCCAGCATTTT. Combining the CDR3 with reference TRBV5-1 and TRBJ1-5 gives the whole variable domain KAGVTQTPRYLIKTRGQQVTLSCSPISGHRSVSWYQQTPGQGLQFLFEYFSETQRNKGNFPGRFSGRQFSNSRSEMNVSTLELGDSALYLCASSSVRPQHFGDGTRLSIL.

The gene calls are TRBV14 and TRBJ2-7, with 9 bases that match TRBD2. Germline V CDR1 and CDR2: SGHDN, FVKESK. This CDR3 comprises 13 residues. Losses at the gene ends were 4 bases for V and 5 bases for J; bases not matched to a gene: 3. CDR3: CASSPGTSNEQYF. DNA of the CDR3: TGTGCCAGCAGCCCTGGGACTAGCAACGAGCAGTACTTC.

This clonotype was observed a few times. CDR3: CASMGQLDGQWKQYF. The DNA for the CDR3 is TGTGCCAGCATGGGACAGCTCGACGGGCAGTGGAAGCAGTACTTC. The chain links TRBV28 to TRBJ2-7, with 7 bases lining up with TRBD1. Trimming removed 7 bases from V and 8 bases from J; junction bases left unmatched: 17. The CDR3 contains 15 residues. Germline V gene data show CDR1 as MDHEN and CDR2 as SYDVKM.

The chain combines TRBV14 with TRBJ2-2, with no clear D. Between the trimmed V and J ends, which lost 0 bases and 9 bases, there was a span of 8 bases. The CDR3 has 13 residues. Germline V gene data show CDR1 as SGHDN and CDR2 as FVKESK. CDR3 bases: TGTGCCAGCAGCCAAGATCTGGCCCGGGAGCTGTTTTTT. The encoded protein is CASSQDLARELFF.

The J gene is TRBJ1-1, the V gene TRBV5-1; D is uncertain. Germline lookup yields CDR1 SGHRS and CDR2 YFSETQ. The CDR3 is 13 residues long. Trimming took off 1 base at V and 2 bases at J, with 6 bases between the two ends. The CDR3 DNA reads TGCGCCAGCAGCTTGACAGACAACACTGAAGCTTTCTTT. Translating it yields CASSLTDNTEAFF.